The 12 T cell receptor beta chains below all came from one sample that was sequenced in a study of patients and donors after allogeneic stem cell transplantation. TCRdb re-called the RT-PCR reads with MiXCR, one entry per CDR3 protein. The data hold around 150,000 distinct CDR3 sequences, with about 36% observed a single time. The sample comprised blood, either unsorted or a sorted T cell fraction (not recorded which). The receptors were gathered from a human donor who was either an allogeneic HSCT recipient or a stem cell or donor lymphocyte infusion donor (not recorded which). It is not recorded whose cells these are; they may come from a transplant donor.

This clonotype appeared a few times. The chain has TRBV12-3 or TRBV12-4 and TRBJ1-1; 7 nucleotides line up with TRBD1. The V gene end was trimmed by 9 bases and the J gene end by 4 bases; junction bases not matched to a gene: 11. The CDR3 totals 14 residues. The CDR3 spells CASEVGRGGTEAFF. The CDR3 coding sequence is TGTGCCAGTGAAGTAGGCAGGGGGGGCACTGAAGCTTTCTTT.

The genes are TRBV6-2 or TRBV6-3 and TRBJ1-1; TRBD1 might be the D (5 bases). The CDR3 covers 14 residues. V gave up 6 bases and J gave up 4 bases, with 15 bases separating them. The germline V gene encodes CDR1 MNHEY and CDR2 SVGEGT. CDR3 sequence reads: CASRGRRGVTEAFF. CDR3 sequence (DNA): TGTGCCAGCAGGGGCAGGAGGGGAGTCACTGAAGCTTTCTTT.

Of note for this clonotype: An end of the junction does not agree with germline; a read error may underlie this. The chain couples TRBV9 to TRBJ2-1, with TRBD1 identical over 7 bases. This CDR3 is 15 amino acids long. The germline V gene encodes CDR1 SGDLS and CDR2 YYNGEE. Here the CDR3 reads CASSAGTDSYNEQFF. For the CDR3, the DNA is TGCGCCAGCAGCGCCGGGACAGACTCCTACAATGAGCAGTTCTTC.

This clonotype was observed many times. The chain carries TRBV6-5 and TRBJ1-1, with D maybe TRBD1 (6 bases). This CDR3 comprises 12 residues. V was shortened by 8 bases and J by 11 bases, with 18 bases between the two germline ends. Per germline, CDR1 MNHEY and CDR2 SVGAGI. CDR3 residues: CASFAGAEGAFF. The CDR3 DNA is TGTGCCAGCTTCGCAGGGGCCGAGGGGGCTTTCTTT.

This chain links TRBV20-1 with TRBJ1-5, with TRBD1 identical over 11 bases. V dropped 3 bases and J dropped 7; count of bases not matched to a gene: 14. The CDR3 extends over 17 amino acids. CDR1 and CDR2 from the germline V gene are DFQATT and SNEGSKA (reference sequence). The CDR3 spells CSASPSDRGRGSQPQHF. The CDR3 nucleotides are TGCAGTGCTAGTCCCTCGGACAGGGGGCGGGGGAGCCAGCCCCAGCATTTT.

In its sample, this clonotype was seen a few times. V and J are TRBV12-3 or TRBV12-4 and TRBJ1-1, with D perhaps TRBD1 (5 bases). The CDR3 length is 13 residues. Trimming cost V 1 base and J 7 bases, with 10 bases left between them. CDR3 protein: CASSLGGEIEAFF. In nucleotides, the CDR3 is TGTGCCAGCAGTTTAGGGGGGGAGATTGAAGCTTTCTTT.

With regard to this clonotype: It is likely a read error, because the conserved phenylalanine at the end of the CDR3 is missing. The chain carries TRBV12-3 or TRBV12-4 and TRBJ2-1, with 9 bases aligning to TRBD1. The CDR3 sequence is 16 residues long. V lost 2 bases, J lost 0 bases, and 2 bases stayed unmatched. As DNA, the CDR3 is TGTGCCAGCAGTTTAATACAGGGGGCCTCCTACAATGAGCAGTTCATC. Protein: CASSLIQGASYNEQFI.

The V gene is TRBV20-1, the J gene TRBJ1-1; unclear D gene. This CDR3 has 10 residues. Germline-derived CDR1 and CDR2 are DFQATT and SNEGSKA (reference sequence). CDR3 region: CRGGGSEAFF. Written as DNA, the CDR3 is TGCAGGGGAGGTGGATCTGAAGCTTTCTTT.

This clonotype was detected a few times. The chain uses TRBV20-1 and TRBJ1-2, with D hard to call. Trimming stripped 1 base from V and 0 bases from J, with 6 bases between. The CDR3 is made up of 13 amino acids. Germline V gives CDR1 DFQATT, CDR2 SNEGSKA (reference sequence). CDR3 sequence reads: CSARGQTNYGYTF. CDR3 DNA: TGCAGTGCTAGAGGGCAGACTAACTATGGCTACACCTTC.

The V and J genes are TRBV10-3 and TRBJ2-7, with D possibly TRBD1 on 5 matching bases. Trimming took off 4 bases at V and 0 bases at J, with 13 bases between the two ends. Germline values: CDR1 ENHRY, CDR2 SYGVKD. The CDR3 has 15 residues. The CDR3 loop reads CAISGNRYSSYEQYF. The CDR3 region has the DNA TGTGCCATCAGTGGAAACAGGTATAGCTCCTACGAGCAGTACTTC.

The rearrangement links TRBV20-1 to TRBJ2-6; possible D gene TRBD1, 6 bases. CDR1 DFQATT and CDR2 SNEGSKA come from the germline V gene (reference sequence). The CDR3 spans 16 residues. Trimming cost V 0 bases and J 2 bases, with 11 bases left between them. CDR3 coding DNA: TGCAGTGCTAGAGATAATCCAGGGGCTGGGGCCAACGTCCTGACTTTC. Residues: CSARDNPGAGANVLTF.

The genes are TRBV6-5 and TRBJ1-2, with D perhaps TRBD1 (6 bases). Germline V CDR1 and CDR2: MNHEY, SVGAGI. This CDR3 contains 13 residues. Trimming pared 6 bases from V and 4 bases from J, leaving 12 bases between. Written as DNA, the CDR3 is TGTGCCAGCAGCTACCGCAGGGGCTATGGCTACACCTTC. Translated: CASSYRRGYGYTF.